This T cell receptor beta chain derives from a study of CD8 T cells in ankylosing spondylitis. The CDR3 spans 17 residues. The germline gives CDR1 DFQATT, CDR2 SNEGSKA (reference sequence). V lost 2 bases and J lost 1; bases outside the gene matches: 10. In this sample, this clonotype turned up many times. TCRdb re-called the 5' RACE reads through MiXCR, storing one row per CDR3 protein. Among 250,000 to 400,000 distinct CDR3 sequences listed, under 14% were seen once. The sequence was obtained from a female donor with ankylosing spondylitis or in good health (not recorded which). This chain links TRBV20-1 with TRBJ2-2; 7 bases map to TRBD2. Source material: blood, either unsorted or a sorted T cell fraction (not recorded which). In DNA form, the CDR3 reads TGCAGTGCTAGAATACATAGGGGAGGGGAGAACACCGGGGAGCTGTTTTTT. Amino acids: CSARIHRGGENTGELFF.